The text below deals with one T cell receptor beta chain. The target antigen is unknown. Germline is not matched at one junction end, which may reflect a read error. The data were taken from a study of blood T cells in healthy people across ages. Study-wide results and limits: Naive and antigen-experienced cells were not separated, limiting conclusive comparison. Higher diversity, along with more naive CD4+ cells, distinguished long-lived donors from aged donors.

Next came a second PCR, run for about 6 to 12 cycles, which used a sample-barcoded 5' primer along with a J-beta primer mix. Every sample produced at least 2.5 million CDR3-containing paired-end reads. TCRdb ran MiXCR on the 5' RACE reads and lists one entry per CDR3 protein. The sample contains approximately 810,000 distinct CDR3 sequences, around 28% of which appear only once. The germline V gene has CDR1 MNHEY and CDR2 SVGEGT. The CDR3 runs 13 residues. The chain combines TRBV6-2 or TRBV6-3 with TRBJ2-5; D assignment may be TRBD1 or TRBD2 (7 bases each). Sequenced sample: blood. This receptor was taken from a woman at least 80 years old in good health. The CDR3 spells CAGSPRGGLEQYF. In nucleotides, the CDR3 is TGTGCCGGCAGTCCCAGGGGGGGCTTGGAGCAGTACTTC.